Listed below are T cell receptor beta chains from one sample, sequenced in a study of shared clonotypes between healthy human individuals. Sequencing used immunoSEQ multiplex PCR; TCRdb keeps in-frame clones, though not all of them. The table includes some 2.4 million clones, roughly 93% detected once. Source material: naive CD4+ T cells from PBMCs. Receptor source: a man younger than 30 in good health. Some clones in this sample may be carry-over from other donors' samples. CDR3s include the opening cysteine and the closing phenylalanine or tryptophan. The D gene is left open where the match is weak. Clone size, where shown, is once, few, many, or a class for clones that have expanded.

v_gene,abundance,j_gene,d_gene,CDR3aa,CDR3nt
TRBV7-6,NA,TRBJ2-3,TRBD2,CASSPRGLAGGDTQYF,TGTGCCAGCAGCCCGAGAGGCCTAGCGGGAGGGGATACGCAGTATTTT
TRBV5-8,once,TRBJ2-2,TRBD2,CASRGTSGVRTGELFF,TGTGCCAGCAGGGGGACTAGCGGGGTGCGCACCGGGGAGCTGTTTTTT
TRBV5-1,NA,TRBJ2-5,TRBD1,CASSILWTGGRETQYF,TGCGCCAGCAGCATACTGTGGACAGGGGGCAGAGAGACCCAGTACTTC
TRBV11-3,NA,TRBJ2-1,NA,CASSHFNEQFF,TGTGCCAGCAGCCATTTCAATGAGCAGTTCTTC
TRBV7-9,NA,TRBJ2-3,TRBD2,CASSLVSGGGTDTQYF,TGTGCCAGCAGCTTAGTGTCCGGGGGGGGCACAGATACGCAGTATTTT
TRBV28,NA,TRBJ1-2,TRBD1,CASSLPRQGVRANYGYTF,TGTGCCAGCAGTTTACCGCGTCAGGGGGTAAGAGCGAACTATGGCTACACCTTC
TRBV7-9,NA,TRBJ1-3,NA,CASSSDPARGNTIYF,TGTGCCAGCAGCTCCGACCCGGCGAGAGGAAACACCATATATTTT
TRBV7-3,NA,TRBJ2-2,NA,CASSHRQGGDTGELFF,TGTGCCAGCAGCCACCGACAGGGAGGGGACACCGGGGAGCTGTTTTTT
TRBV9,NA,TRBJ2-3,TRBD1,CASSTRTGGDTQYF,TGTGCCAGCAGCACGAGGACAGGGGGGGATACGCAGTATTTT
TRBV19,NA,TRBJ1-2,NA,CASERTAGDGYTF,TGTGCCAGTGAACGGACCGCCGGAGATGGCTACACCTTC
TRBV6-5,NA,TRBJ2-7,NA,CASSDRRRYEQYF,TGTGCCAGCTCCGACCGGAGGAGATACGAGCAGTACTTC
TRBV15,NA,TRBJ2-7,TRBD1,CATSREYVWDRGLAYSYEQYF,TGTGCCACCAGCAGAGAATATGTGTGGGACAGGGGTCTAGCCTACTCCTACGAGCAGTACTTC
TRBV30,NA,TRBJ1-2,NA,CAWKVGASDGYTF,TGTGCCTGGAAAGTAGGTGCTTCTGATGGCTACACCTTC
TRBV5-4,NA,TRBJ2-7,NA,CASSVSGALAYEQYF,TGTGCCAGCAGCGTATCCGGGGCCCTAGCCTACGAGCAGTACTTC
TRBV4-1,NA,TRBJ2-5,TRBD2,CASSQGGSWETQYF,TGCGCCAGCAGCCAAGGCGGGAGTTGGGAGACCCAGTACTTC
TRBV7-3,NA,TRBJ2-3,TRBD2,CASSLAGVLDTQYF,TGTGCCAGCAGCTTAGCGGGAGTTCTGGATACGCAGTATTTT
TRBV7-9,NA,TRBJ2-3,NA,CASSLAQGPTDTQYF,TGTGCCAGCAGCTTAGCGCAGGGACCCACAGATACGCAGTATTTT
TRBV11-3,NA,TRBJ2-5,TRBD2,CASSSRTSGRQETQYF,TGTGCCAGCAGCTCCCGGACTAGCGGGCGCCAAGAGACCCAGTACTTC
TRBV5-1,NA,TRBJ1-2,NA,CASSFDSEYGYTF,TGCGCCAGCAGCTTTGATTCGGAGTATGGCTACACCTTC
TRBV29-1,NA,TRBJ2-7,TRBD1,CSIRQGGYEQYF,TGCAGCATCCGACAGGGCGGCTACGAGCAGTACTTC
TRBV7-8,NA,TRBJ1-4,TRBD1,CASSLALDRAAEKLFF,TGTGCCAGCAGCTTAGCGCTAGACAGGGCAGCTGAAAAACTGTTTTTT
TRBV9,once,TRBJ2-7,NA,CASSASATAIYEQYF,TGTGCCAGCAGCGCCTCAGCGACAGCGATCTACGAGCAGTACTTC
TRBV6-6,NA,TRBJ2-1,NA,CASSYGRDNEQFF,TGTGCCAGCAGTTACGGCAGGGACAATGAGCAGTTCTTC
TRBV25-1,once,TRBJ2-1,NA,CASSGYNWHEQFF,TGTGCCAGCAGTGGGTACAATTGGCATGAGCAGTTCTTC
TRBV19,NA,TRBJ1-5,TRBD1,CASSQSSGQGRREGGNQPQHF,TGTGCCAGTAGTCAATCTTCAGGACAGGGGCGCCGAGAAGGGGGCAATCAGCCCCAGCATTTT
TRBV7-6,once,TRBJ2-3,TRBD2,CASSLEASGRATQGDTQYF,TGTGCCAGCAGCTTAGAGGCTAGCGGGAGGGCCACTCAAGGAGATACGCAGTATTTT
TRBV6-5,NA,TRBJ2-2,NA,CASRHDSHRELFF,TGTGCCAGCAGACACGACAGTCACCGGGAGCTGTTTTTT
TRBV18,NA,TRBJ2-5,NA,CASSPPISHGETQYF,TGTGCCAGCTCACCACCGATCAGCCACGGGGAGACCCAGTACTTC
TRBV5-4,once,TRBJ2-7,TRBD1,CASSLTGAYEQYF,TGTGCCAGCAGCTTGACAGGGGCCTACGAGCAGTACTTC
TRBV27,NA,TRBJ1-1,TRBD1,CASSAGDRATEAFF,TGTGCCAGCAGTGCGGGGGACAGGGCCACTGAAGCTTTCTTT
TRBV5-4,NA,TRBJ2-7,NA,CASSPGQITYEQYF,TGTGCCAGCAGCCCCGGACAGATAACCTACGAGCAGTACTTC
TRBV7-2,NA,TRBJ1-1,TRBD1,CASSLYRTGLNTEAFF,TGTGCCAGCAGCTTATACCGGACAGGTCTGAACACTGAAGCTTTCTTT
TRBV6-1,NA,TRBJ1-2,NA,CASSARAEYGYTF,TGTGCCAGCAGTGCCCGAGCGGAATATGGCTACACCTTC
TRBV11-2,once,TRBJ1-4,NA,CASSPRRNQGTNEKLFF,TGTGCCAGCAGCCCGAGGCGGAATCAGGGAACTAATGAAAAACTGTTTTTT
TRBV11-2,once,TRBJ1-1,NA,CASTLALDTEAFF,TGTGCCAGCACCCTAGCTCTTGACACTGAAGCTTTCTTT
TRBV28,NA,TRBJ2-7,NA,CASTAVAVYEQYF,TGTGCCAGCACAGCAGTTGCGGTTTACGAGCAGTACTTC
TRBV5-1,NA,TRBJ1-1,NA,CASSLRTDTHEAFF,TGCGCCAGCAGCTTGAGGACAGACACCCATGAAGCTTTCTTT
TRBV10-1,NA,TRBJ2-5,TRBD2,CASSSSTTSGRETQYF,TGCGCCAGCAGTTCAAGTACGACTAGCGGGAGGGAGACCCAGTACTTC
TRBV5-1,NA,TRBJ2-7,TRBD1,CASTGTVSYEQYF,TGCGCCAGCACCGGGACAGTCTCCTACGAGCAGTACTTC
TRBV11-2,NA,TRBJ2-1,TRBD2,CASSLAGGPLNEQFF,TGTGCCAGCAGCTTAGCGGGAGGGCCGCTTAATGAGCAGTTCTTC
TRBV5-1,NA,TRBJ2-7,TRBD2,CASSLGLAGVTEQYF,TGCGCCAGCAGCTTGGGACTAGCGGGAGTAACCGAGCAGTACTTC
TRBV9,NA,TRBJ2-1,NA,CASSPQRSSYNEQFF,TGTGCCAGCAGCCCCCAGCGAAGCTCCTACAATGAGCAGTTCTTC
TRBV7-9,NA,TRBJ2-1,NA,CASSLPAGREQFF,TGTGCCAGCAGCCTACCTGCAGGGAGAGAGCAGTTCTTC
TRBV5-4,NA,TRBJ1-1,NA,CASSLTMQGNTEAFF,TGTGCCAGCAGCTTGACAATGCAGGGAAACACTGAAGCTTTCTTT
TRBV14,NA,TRBJ2-5,TRBD2,CASSQLGGRGETQYF,TGTGCCAGCAGCCAACTAGGCGGGAGAGGGGAGACCCAGTACTTC
TRBV6-1,NA,TRBJ2-7,NA,CASSEGAVSYEQYF,TGTGCCAGCAGTGAAGGGGCAGTCTCCTACGAGCAGTACTTC
TRBV7-2,NA,TRBJ2-1,NA,CASSPLSTGRPKKVVEQFF,TGTGCCAGCAGCCCGTTGAGCACCGGACGGCCGAAGAAGGTGGTGGAGCAGTTCTTC
TRBV5-1,NA,TRBJ2-5,TRBD2,CASSEIPGTSYQETQYF,TGCGCCAGCAGCGAAATACCCGGGACTAGCTATCAAGAGACCCAGTACTTC
TRBV5-5,NA,TRBJ1-1,NA,CATAYGRGNTEAFF,TGTGCCACCGCCTACGGCAGGGGGAACACTGAAGCTTTCTTT
TRBV5-6,NA,TRBJ2-7,TRBD2,CASSLWEGTYEQYF,TGTGCCAGCAGCTTGTGGGAGGGGACCTACGAGCAGTACTTC
TRBV15,NA,TRBJ1-3,NA,CATSRDGGAYSGNTIYF,TGTGCCACCAGCAGAGATGGTGGGGCTTACTCTGGAAACACCATATATTTT
TRBV4-1,NA,TRBJ2-3,NA,CASRGSTDTQYF,TGCGCCAGCAGGGGCAGCACAGATACGCAGTATTTT
TRBV7-8,NA,TRBJ2-3,NA,CASSLVSLYADTQYF,TGTGCCAGCAGCTTAGTCTCCCTGTACGCAGATACGCAGTATTTT
TRBV2,NA,TRBJ1-6,NA,CASSDRVSPLHF,TGTGCCAGCAGTGACAGGGTCTCCCCCCTCCACTTT
TRBV30,NA,TRBJ2-1,NA,CAWTTGALYNEQFF,TGTGCCTGGACCACCGGGGCGCTTTACAATGAGCAGTTCTTC
TRBV11-1,NA,TRBJ2-5,NA,CASNPDSFRETQYF,TGTGCCAGCAACCCGGACAGCTTCAGAGAGACCCAGTACTTC
TRBV7-2,NA,TRBJ1-1,NA,CASSLLGGDDTEAFF,TGTGCCAGCAGCTTACTAGGCGGGGATGACACTGAAGCTTTCTTT